This T cell receptor beta chain was captured in a study of cytomegalovirus exposure and HLA in healthy donors. The study, taken as a whole, reports: Among TCR beta chains, those listed as cytomegalovirus-associated numbered fewer than 200.

Here immunoSEQ multiplex PCR was the method, and the copy in TCRdb shows in-frame clones only, minus some. In the table there are roughly 170,000 clones, around 82% of which are singletons. This clone turned up a few times. Its antigen remains unknown. Sequencing was performed on PBMCs. This receptor was taken from a woman aged 18-30 years in good health and CMV-seropositive.

The CDR3 is CASSRRGGADEQYF. In DNA, the CDR3 is TGTGCCAGCAGCCGACGGGGGGGCGCGGATGAGCAGTACTTC. The chain links TRBV7-7 to TRBJ2-7; 8 nucleotides line up with TRBD2. The CDR3 totals 14 residues. V dropped 5 bases and J dropped 7; count of bases not matched to a gene: 10. Germline V CDR1 and CDR2: SSHAT, FNYEAQ (reference sequence).